This T cell receptor beta chain was identified in a study of early T cells in non-severe SARS-CoV-2 infection. Study at large: Investigators sequenced bulk RNA drawn from unsorted whole blood, and chains remained unpaired.

This clonotype showed up many times. The antigen is not known. The CDR3 runs to 14 residues. Germline V gene sequence: CDR1 SGHRS, CDR2 YFSETQ. Trimming removed 3 bases at V and 3 bases at J, with 9 bases between. General study points: VDJdb matching skewed toward anti-spike CD8 responses, missing private and CD4 specificities.

In the library, individual cDNA molecules carried attached unique molecular identifiers. TCRdb ran MiXCR on the 5' RACE reads and lists one entry per CDR3 protein. The sample holds about 35,000 distinct CDR3 sequences, around 5.1% seen once. This TCR was recovered from an adult who was a healthcare worker with PCR-confirmed SARS-CoV-2 infection or an uninfected control (not recorded which). Specimen: whole blood, collected at baseline. The rearrangement uses TRBV5-1 and TRBJ2-2; D gene unclear. CDR3 loop: CASSWAGDTGELFF. The CDR3 DNA is TGCGCCAGCAGCTGGGCTGGGGACACCGGGGAGCTGTTTTTT. The entire variable domain, with the rest obtained from reference TRBV5-1 and TRBJ2-2, is as follows: KAGVTQTPRYLIKTRGQQVTLSCSPISGHRSVSWYQQTPGQGLQFLFEYFSETQRNKGNFPGRFSGRQFSNSRSEMNVSTLELGDSALYLCASSWAGDTGELFFGEGSRLTVL.